Below, 29 T cell receptor beta chains from the same sample are listed, as sequenced in a study of T-cell reconstitution after alpha-beta-depleted transplantation in children. As it was prepared, the TCRbeta library received unique molecular identifiers. One entry per CDR3 protein, called by TCRdb with MiXCR from the PCR reads. The repertoire consists of 65,000 to 70,000 distinct CDR3 sequences, with approximately 5% occurring once and the leading ten covering 18%. Sequenced material: PBMCs, mostly from graft donor cells, taken 180 days after TCRalphabeta/CD19-depleted stem cell transplant. These receptor sequences come from a boy in the first two years of life who had a stem cell transplant for acute myeloid leukemia, so the T cells may come from the graft donor.

Many counts were recorded for this clonotype. The J gene is TRBJ1-1, the V gene TRBV29-1; the D is unclear. The CDR3 length is 14 residues. Germline V gene sequence: CDR1 SQVTM, CDR2 ANQGSEA. V gave up 4 bases and J gave up 1 base, with 13 bases separating them. The CDR3 loop reads CSVAKGLRNTEAFF. In nucleotides, the CDR3 is TGCAGCGTTGCGAAAGGGTTAAGGAACACTGAAGCTTTCTTT.

This clonotype was counted at least ten times. The chain combines TRBV27 with TRBJ1-2; 10 bases agree with TRBD1. Trimming at V came to 7 bases and at J to 6 bases, leaving 17 bases not matched to a gene. This CDR3 has 17 amino acids. Germline values: CDR1 MNHEY, CDR2 SMNVEV (reference sequence). CDR3 region: CASISLGTGTGENGYTF. The CDR3 DNA reads TGTGCCAGCATCAGTTTGGGTACCGGGACAGGGGAGAATGGCTACACCTTC.

This clonotype was counted ten times or more. This rearrangement joins TRBV3-1 to TRBJ1-1, with D unresolved. CDR1 and CDR2 (germline): LGHDT, YNNKEL (reference sequence). Deletions cut 0 bases from V and 2 bases from J, with 10 bases between. The CDR3 extends over 15 amino acids. Here the CDR3 reads CASSQDTASNTEAFF. CDR3 sequence (DNA): TGTGCCAGCAGCCAAGATACGGCCAGTAACACTGAAGCTTTCTTT.

Ten or more counts support this clonotype. The chain uses TRBV29-1 and TRBJ2-2; D possibly matches TRBD1 or TRBD2 (5 bases each). V lost 3 bases and J 2 bases, leaving 13 bases between the germline ends. CDR1 is SQVTM, CDR2 ANQGSEA, per germline. CDR3 size: 15 residues. This CDR3 is CSVEGEGLNTGELFF. The DNA of the CDR3 is TGCAGCGTTGAGGGAGAGGGGCTCAACACCGGGGAGCTGTTTTTT.

This clonotype was counted many times. The chain links TRBV14 to TRBJ2-2; unclear D gene. Per germline, CDR1 SGHDN and CDR2 FVKESK. V was shortened by 0 bases and J by 8 bases, with 19 bases between the two germline ends. CDR3 length: 17 residues. The CDR3 sequence is CASSQDRALSSKGELFF. The CDR3 DNA reads TGTGCCAGCAGCCAAGATAGGGCGTTGTCCTCTAAGGGGGAGCTGTTTTTT.

This clonotype was observed at least ten times. This chain connects TRBV12-3 or TRBV12-4 to TRBJ2-2, with TRBD2 matching over 9 bases. V was clipped by 1 base and J by 0 bases; unmatched bases: 6. The CDR3 loop spans 18 amino acids. The CDR3 here is CASSLVWRGGANTGELFF. CDR3 nucleotides: TGTGCCAGCAGTTTAGTCTGGCGCGGGGGGGCGAACACCGGGGAGCTGTTTTTT.

As for this clonotype: A much more abundant neighbour one base away suggests this may be a read error. The chain recombines TRBV6-1 with TRBJ2-2; D possibly corresponds to TRBD2 (7 bases). The germline gives CDR1 MNHNS, CDR2 SASEGT. The V gene lost 7 bases and the J gene lost 4 bases, with 16 bases spanning the gap. The CDR3 length is 15 residues. This CDR3 is CASTWGLAATGELFF. DNA of the CDR3: TGTGCCAGCACATGGGGGCTAGCGGCCACCGGGGAGCTGTTTTTT.

In this sample, this clonotype turned up many times. The genes are TRBV4-3 and TRBJ2-7; 7 nucleotides match TRBD1. Germline CDR1 is LGHNA and CDR2 is YSLEER. The CDR3 covers 15 residues. V trimming: 1 base; J trimming: 2 bases; junction bases outside the gene matches: 5. CDR3 residues: CASSQVGQSTYEQYF. The CDR3 nucleotides are TGCGCCAGCAGCCAAGTGGGACAGAGCACCTACGAGCAGTACTTC.

In this sample, this clonotype turned up many times. This chain uses TRBV5-4 with TRBJ2-2, with 7 nucleotides matching TRBD2. This CDR3 region has 15 residues. Germline V gene sequence: CDR1 SGHNT, CDR2 YYREEE (reference sequence). After removal of 1 base from V and 7 bases from J, the junction contained 7 bases not matched to a gene. The CDR3 here is CASSLTTRGDGELFF. Written as DNA, the CDR3 is TGTGCCAGCAGCTTGACTACCCGGGGGGACGGGGAGCTGTTTTTT.

This clonotype was observed at least ten times. The V gene is TRBV10-3, the J gene TRBJ1-6; the D gene is possibly TRBD1 (6 bases). This CDR3 contains 13 residues. The V end lost 6 bases, the J end lost 7 bases, and 10 bases lay between the germline ends. Germline loops: CDR1 ENHRY, CDR2 SYGVKD. The CDR3 region is CAIRGQLNSPLHF. DNA of the CDR3: TGTGCCATCAGAGGACAGCTGAATTCACCCCTCCACTTT.

This clonotype was recorded at least ten times. The V call is TRBV7-2, the J call TRBJ2-5; TRBD2 matches at 13 bases. The CDR3 totals 18 residues. The V segment lost 0 bases and the J segment 5 bases; nucleotides outside the gene matches: 9. The germline V gene encodes CDR1 SGHTA and CDR2 FQGNSA. The CDR3 DNA is TGTGCCAGCAGCTTAGCGAGAAGACTAGCGGGGGGAGAGGAGACCCAGTACTTC. It encodes CASSLARRLAGGEETQYF.

This clonotype was seen ten or more times. The chain is built from TRBV29-1 and TRBJ2-1; D might be TRBD1 or TRBD2, each matching 5 bases. Trimming removed 7 bases from V and 8 bases from J, with 15 bases in between. CDR1 SQVTM and CDR2 ANQGSEA come from the germline V gene. This CDR3 spans 12 amino acids. The chain's CDR3 is CSDLRGTHEQFF. For the CDR3, the DNA is TGCAGCGACCTACGGGGCACCCATGAGCAGTTCTTC.

There are many counts of this clonotype. The chain uses TRBV7-9 and TRBJ2-3; 7 bases agree with TRBD1. Germline V CDR1 and CDR2: SEHNR, FQNEAQ (reference sequence). This CDR3 spans 14 amino acids. Trimming removed 4 bases from V and 2 bases from J; junction bases left unmatched: 3. The chain's CDR3 is CASSWDSITDTQYF. The DNA for the CDR3 is TGTGCCAGCAGCTGGGACAGTATCACAGATACGCAGTATTTT. Full variable domain (outside the CDR3, taken from reference TRBV7-9 and TRBJ2-3): DTGVSQNPRHKITKRGQNVTFRCDPISEHNRLYWYRQTLGQGPEFLTYFQNEAQLEKSRLLSDRFSAERPKGSFSTLEIQRTEQGDSAMYLCASSWDSITDTQYFGPGTRLTVL.

This clonotype has a count of ten or more. The chain uses TRBV27 and TRBJ2-1, with D possibly matching TRBD2 (5 bases). Trimming removed 5 bases from V and 5 bases from J, with 13 bases in between. The CDR3 spans 14 residues. CDR1 and CDR2 from the germline V gene are MNHEY and SMNVEV (reference sequence). The CDR3 nucleotides are TGTGCCAGCAGTGGGTCTTGGGGAGACAATGAGCAGTTCTTC. Translating it yields CASSGSWGDNEQFF.

At least ten counts were recorded for this clonotype. This chain links TRBV7-6 with TRBJ2-2; no clear D. The CDR3 has 17 amino acids. Trimming removed 1 base at V and 0 bases at J, with 12 bases between. The V gene's germline CDR1 is SGHVS and CDR2 FNYEAQ. In DNA form, the CDR3 reads TGTGCCAGCAGCTTAGTAATCTACGCAGCGAACACCGGGGAGCTGTTTTTT. It encodes CASSLVIYAANTGELFF.

This clonotype has at least ten counts. J is TRBJ2-5 and V is TRBV5-1; the D is unclear. Trimming stripped 0 bases from V and 0 bases from J, with 9 bases between. Germline CDR1 SGHRS, CDR2 YFSETQ. CDR3 length: 15 amino acids. The CDR3, as DNA: TGCGCCAGCAGCTTGGCCGGCACACACCAAGAGACCCAGTACTTC. This translates into CASSLAGTHQETQYF.

This clonotype has a count of ten or more. This chain links TRBV30 with TRBJ2-3; 9 bases agree with TRBD2. This CDR3 contains 15 residues. V was clipped by 2 bases and J by 1 base; unmatched bases: 4. Germline V gives CDR1 GTSNPN, CDR2 SVGIG (reference sequence). The CDR3 loop is CAWSTGLAGTDTQYF. The CDR3 bases are TGTGCCTGGAGTACGGGACTAGCAGGCACAGATACGCAGTATTTT. The whole variable domain, remainder taken from reference TRBV30 and TRBJ2-3, is SQTIHQWPATLVQPVGSPLSLECTVEGTSNPNLYWYRQAAGRGLQLLFYSVGIGQISSEVPQNLSASRPQDRQFILSSKKLLLSDSGFYLCAWSTGLAGTDTQYFGPGTRLTVL.

This clonotype was seen many times. The V call is TRBV27, the J call TRBJ2-1; 7 bases map to TRBD2. The length of the CDR3 is 14 residues. V trimming: 6 bases; J trimming: 8 bases; junction bases outside the gene matches: 10. Looked up from germline, CDR1 is MNHEY and CDR2 is SMNVEV (reference sequence). The CDR3 DNA reads TGTGCCAGCAGCCCTGGACTAGGGGTTGATGAGCAGTTCTTC. It specifies CASSPGLGVDEQFF.

This clonotype has a count of ten or more. The chain uses TRBV20-1 and TRBJ2-6, with 9 bases lining up with TRBD1. The germline gives CDR1 DFQATT, CDR2 SNEGSKA (reference sequence). Germline trimming cut 3 bases from V and 1 base from J; bases unmatched to any gene: 13. The CDR3 has 19 amino acids. Here the CDR3 DNA reads TGCAGTGCTAGTAAACCGGGACAGGGTCGGGGGTCTGGGGCCAACGTCCTGACTTTC. It codes for CSASKPGQGRGSGANVLTF.

In its sample, this clonotype was seen many times. The chain recombines TRBV12-3 or TRBV12-4 with TRBJ1-1; D may be TRBD1 (6 bases). V dropped 7 bases and J dropped 3 bases, with 18 bases sitting between them. CDR3 length equals 15 residues. This CDR3 is CASIPAGGGYTEAFF. As DNA, the CDR3 is TGTGCCAGCATCCCCGCCGGAGGGGGTTACACTGAAGCTTTCTTT.

This clonotype was recorded at least ten times. The V call is TRBV4-3, the J call TRBJ2-2; D is uncertain. V dropped 1 base and J dropped 3 bases, with 3 bases sitting between them. Per germline, CDR1 LGHNA and CDR2 YSLEER. CDR3 size: 13 residues. The DNA for the CDR3 is TGCGCCAGCAGCCAAGGTTACACCGGGGAGCTGTTTTTT. Translating gives CASSQGYTGELFF.

Many counts were recorded for this clonotype. J is TRBJ2-7 and V is TRBV29-1, with D tentatively TRBD1 or TRBD2 (5 bases each). The germline CDR1 and CDR2 sequences are SQVTM and ANQGSEA. The length of the CDR3 is 11 residues. The germline V and J ends were trimmed by 4 bases and 2 bases, with 6 bases remaining between them. In DNA form, the CDR3 reads TGCAGCGTTGGAGGGGCCTACGAGCAGTACTTC. It specifies CSVGGAYEQYF.

This rearrangement joins TRBV12-3 or TRBV12-4 to TRBJ1-5; no clear D gene. The CDR3 extends over 14 amino acids. The V and J ends lost 3 bases and 4 bases respectively, with 10 bases between them. The CDR3 region has the DNA TGTGCCAGCAGTTTCGAGGGTTGGAATCAGCCCCAGCATTTT. Translated: CASSFEGWNQPQHF.

There are many counts of this clonotype. The chain carries TRBV15 and TRBJ2-7, with a weak D call TRBD1 (6 bases). The CDR3 runs 14 residues. Trimming removed 0 bases from V and 3 bases from J, with 9 bases in between. From germline, CDR1 is LNHNV and CDR2 YYDKDF (reference sequence). For the CDR3, the DNA is TGTGCCACCAGCAGAGATAAGGGGGTCTACGAGCAGTACTTC. This codes for CATSRDKGVYEQYF. Full variable domain (rest looked up from reference TRBV15 and TRBJ2-7): DAMVIQNPRYQVTQFGKPVTLSCSQTLNHNVMYWYQQKSSQAPKLLFHYYDKDFNNEADTPDNFQSRRPNTSFCFLDIRSPGLGDTAMYLCATSRDKGVYEQYFGPGTRLTVT.

This clonotype occurred many times. The chain recombines TRBV6-1 with TRBJ1-5; D is unresolved. The CDR3 totals 12 residues. Per germline, CDR1 MNHNS and CDR2 SASEGT. Between the trimmed V and J ends, which lost 3 bases and 5 bases, there was a span of 5 bases. CDR3 amino acids: CASSDRDQPQHF. The CDR3 DNA follows: TGTGCCAGCAGTGACCGGGATCAGCCCCAGCATTTT.

This clonotype appeared many times. The rearrangement links TRBV28 to TRBJ1-5; possibly TRBD1 for D (6 bases). From germline, CDR1 is MDHEN and CDR2 SYDVKM. The CDR3 totals 15 residues. Trimming cost V 6 bases and J 1 base, with 13 bases left between them. The CDR3 sequence is CASSHRVFSNQPQHF. The CDR3 coding sequence is TGTGCCAGCAGCCACAGGGTTTTCAGCAATCAGCCCCAGCATTTT.

This clonotype has a count of ten or more. The chain couples TRBV29-1 to TRBJ2-3, with a weak D call TRBD2 (7 bases). Trimming took 5 bases from V and 5 from J, leaving 14 bases between them. The CDR3 length is 13 residues. Germline CDR1 reads SQVTM; CDR2 reads ANQGSEA. The CDR3 DNA is TGCAGCGTTTTTACAGGGAGGGAAGATACGCAGTATTTT. It translates to CSVFTGREDTQYF.

In this sample, this clonotype turned up many times. The rearrangement joins TRBV3-1 to TRBJ1-6; no clear D. The CDR3 spans 16 residues. The V gene lost 0 bases and the J gene lost 5 bases, with 11 bases spanning the gap. In germline, CDR1 is LGHDT, CDR2 YNNKEL (reference sequence). The CDR3 loop is CASSQEAGSNNSPLHF. CDR3 nucleotide sequence: TGTGCCAGCAGCCAAGAGGCCGGGTCCAATAATTCACCCCTCCACTTT.

In this sample, this clonotype turned up many times. The chain links TRBV7-3 to TRBJ2-2; 8 nucleotides align to TRBD1. The CDR3 runs 17 residues. With V trimmed by 2 bases and J by 1 base, 6 bases remained unmatched. Germline lookup yields CDR1 SGHTA and CDR2 FQGTGA. CDR3 coding DNA: TGTGCCAGCAGCTTATCATCCGGGACAGGGAACACCGGGGAGCTGTTTTTT. Translated, it gives CASSLSSGTGNTGELFF. Combining the CDR3 with reference TRBV7-3 and TRBJ2-2 gives the whole variable domain GAGVSQTPSNKVTEKGKYVELRCDPISGHTALYWYRQSLGQGPEFLIYFQGTGAADDSGLPNDRFFAVRPEGSVSTLKIQRTERGDSAVYLCASSLSSGTGNTGELFFGEGSRLTVL.